Listed below are T cell receptor beta chains from one sample, sequenced in a study of blood T cell repertoires in COVID-19. Assay: immunoSEQ multiplex PCR; the TCRdb copy retains only in-frame clones and omits some. Among some 120,000 clones listed, about four fifths were seen once. The sample taken for sequencing was peripheral blood. The receptors come from a man aged 80 or over with active or convalescent COVID-19. Each CDR3 is given with its conserved first and last residue. The order of the fields is V gene, J gene, clone size, D gene, CDR3 protein, CDR3 DNA. A D gene is named only where the DNA matches it firmly. Size is stated for part of the rows, as once, few or many counts, or as a class when the clone is expanded.

TRBV3-1/TRBV3-2,TRBJ1-4,NA,NA,CASSQARQGGEKLFF,TGTGCCAGCAGCCAAGCACGACAAGGGGGTGAAAAACTGTTTTTT
TRBV7-3,TRBJ2-3,NA,TRBD2,CASSLTAGGTDTQYF,TGTGCCAGCAGCCTTACAGCGGGGGGCACAGATACGCAGTATTTT
TRBV3-1/TRBV3-2,TRBJ2-4,NA,NA,CASSSPGLVNIQYF,TGTGCCAGCAGCTCACCGGGACTGGTAAACATTCAGTACTTC
TRBV6-5,TRBJ2-7,NA,NA,CASRLGLAPYEQYF,TGTGCCAGCAGGCTCGGACTTGCCCCCTACGAGCAGTACTTC
TRBV4-1,TRBJ2-1,NA,TRBD2,CASSQALAGRSYNEQFF,TGCGCCAGCAGCCAAGCCTTAGCGGGCCGTTCCTACAATGAGCAGTTCTTC
TRBV2,TRBJ1-2,few,NA,CASGGPAGNGYTF,TGTGCCAGCGGAGGGCCCGCGGGTAATGGCTACACCTTC
TRBV4-3,TRBJ2-3,few,NA,CASSQGSDNTDTQYF,TGCGCCAGCAGCCAAGGGTCAGACAACACAGATACGCAGTATTTT
TRBV3-1/TRBV3-2,TRBJ1-4,NA,TRBD1,CASSQRTGVEKLFF,TGTGCCAGCAGCCAACGGACAGGGGTTGAAAAACTGTTTTTT
TRBV5-4,TRBJ2-3,NA,TRBD2,CASSLIISGGVNTQYF,TGTGCCAGCAGCTTGATTATTAGCGGGGGGGTAAATACGCAGTATTTT
TRBV15,TRBJ1-2,NA,TRBD1,CATSRDDAGGARGYTF,TGTGCCACCAGCAGAGATGACGCAGGGGGCGCGAGGGGCTACACCTTC
TRBV5-1,TRBJ1-1,NA,NA,CASSLYGGDTEAFF,TGCGCCAGCAGCTTATACGGGGGTGACACTGAAGCTTTCTTT
TRBV2,TRBJ2-1,NA,NA,CASSENFDNEQFF,TGTGCCAGCAGTGAAAATTTCGACAATGAGCAGTTCTTC
TRBV2,TRBJ2-7,NA,NA,CASKKEVESSYEQYF,TGTGCCAGCAAGAAGGAGGTCGAGTCCTCCTACGAGCAGTACTTC
TRBV6-5,TRBJ2-3,NA,NA,CASSKQGSGTDTQYF,TGTGCCAGCAGTAAACAGGGTTCGGGCACAGATACGCAGTATTTT
TRBV28,TRBJ1-2,once,TRBD1,CASRTGTGAYGYTF,TGTGCCAGCAGAACCGGGACAGGGGCCTATGGCTACACCTTC
TRBV29-1,TRBJ1-4,once,NA,CSVDRGGGEKLFF,TGCAGCGTTGACAGGGGAGGGGGTGAAAAACTGTTTTTT
TRBV7-8,TRBJ2-7,once,TRBD2,CASSPKHRGAYEQYF,TGTGCCAGCAGCCCAAAACATCGGGGGGCCTACGAGCAGTACTTC
TRBV13,TRBJ1-6,NA,NA,CASSLMQGTYNSPLHF,TGTGCCAGCAGCTTAATGCAGGGGACCTATAATTCACCCCTCCACTTT
TRBV19,TRBJ1-3,NA,NA,CASSIRENTIYF,TGTGCCAGTAGTATTCGCGAAAACACCATATATTTT
TRBV5-5,TRBJ2-7,NA,TRBD1,CASSLGQGLHEQYF,TGTGCCAGCAGCTTGGGACAGGGATTACACGAGCAGTACTTC
TRBV18,TRBJ2-5,NA,TRBD1,CASSQGNRGVKETQYF,TGTGCCAGCTCACAGGGGAACAGGGGCGTGAAAGAGACCCAGTACTTC
TRBV1,TRBJ2-5,NA,NA,CTSSPRSETQYF,TGCACCAGCAGCCCCAGGTCAGAGACCCAGTACTTC
TRBV7-2,TRBJ2-7,few,NA,CASRRLGAIEQYF,TGTGCCAGCAGGAGGTTGGGGGCTATCGAGCAGTACTTC
TRBV12-5,TRBJ2-7,many,TRBD1,CASGRQGLHEQYF,TGTGCTAGTGGACGACAGGGTCTCCACGAGCAGTACTTC
TRBV15,TRBJ2-7,NA,NA,CATSRGGSEQYF,TGTGCCACCAGCAGAGGGGGCTCCGAGCAGTACTTC
TRBV27,TRBJ1-6,NA,TRBD1,CASSFEFAAGGGSPLHF,TGTGCCAGCAGTTTCGAGTTCGCGGCAGGGGGCGGGTCACCCCTCCACTTT
TRBV6-2/TRBV6-3,TRBJ2-7,NA,NA,CASSYTGSLYEQYF,TGTGCCAGCAGTTATACAGGGAGTCTCTACGAGCAGTACTTC
TRBV19,TRBJ2-2,NA,TRBD2,CASSMTRGGGTGELFF,TGTGCCAGTAGTATGACTCGCGGGGGGGGCACCGGGGAGCTGTTTTTT
TRBV6-5,TRBJ1-6,NA,TRBD1,CASSYSMTGLDSPLHF,TGTGCCAGCAGTTACTCGATGACAGGGTTGGATTCACCCCTCCACTTT
TRBV15,TRBJ1-2,once,TRBD1,CATSRETDRGYGYTF,TGTGCCACCAGCAGAGAGACGGACAGGGGATATGGCTACACCTTC
TRBV6-1,TRBJ1-5,many,NA,CASSEASVTGLPQHF,TGTGCCAGCAGTGAAGCTTCGGTGACAGGACTCCCCCAGCATTTT